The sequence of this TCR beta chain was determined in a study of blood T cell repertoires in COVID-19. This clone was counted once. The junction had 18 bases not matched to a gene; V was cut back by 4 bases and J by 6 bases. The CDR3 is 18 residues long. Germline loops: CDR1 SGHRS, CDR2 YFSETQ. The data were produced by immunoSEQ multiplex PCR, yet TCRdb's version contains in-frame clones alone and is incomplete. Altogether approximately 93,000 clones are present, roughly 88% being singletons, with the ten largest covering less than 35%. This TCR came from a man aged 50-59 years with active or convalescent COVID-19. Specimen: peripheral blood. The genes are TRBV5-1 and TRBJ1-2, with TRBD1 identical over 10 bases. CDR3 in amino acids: CASSLVTGGASIHDGYTF. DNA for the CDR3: TGCGCCAGCAGCCTTGTGACAGGGGGCGCTTCTATCCACGATGGCTACACCTTC.